These T cell receptor beta chains were read from a single sample in a study of blood T cells in healthy people across ages. From the 5' RACE reads, TCRdb called clonotypes with MiXCR, one entry per CDR3 protein. The sample consists of around 800,000 distinct CDR3 sequences, around 42% of them appearing once. The specimen sequenced was blood. The receptors here all came from a man in his sixties in good health. Each CDR3 is given with its conserved first and last residue. A D gene is named only where the DNA matches it firmly. The size entry is marked missing in some rows and otherwise reads once, few, many or a size class.

>TRBJ1-4|.|TRBV5-1|.
CASSGQGRGNEKLFF
TGCGCCAGCAGCGGGCAGGGTAGGGGCAATGAAAAACTGTTTTTT
>TRBJ1-2|.|TRBV5-6|TRBD1
CASSRDSEYGYTF
TGTGCCAGCAGCCGGGACAGCGAGTATGGCTACACCTTC
>TRBJ2-1|.|TRBV25-1|TRBD2
CASRTSGGVNEQFF
TGTGCCAGCAGAACTAGCGGGGGGGTCAATGAGCAGTTCTTC
>TRBJ2-3|once|TRBV11-3|TRBD1
CASSAAGTGYTDTQYF
TGTGCCAGCAGCGCAGCGGGGACAGGGTACACAGATACGCAGTATTTT
>TRBJ2-2|.|TRBV6-5|TRBD1
CAGRRGTGGRTGELFF
TGTGCCGGCAGGAGAGGGACAGGGGGCAGGACCGGGGAGCTGTTTTTT
>TRBJ2-5|.|TRBV15|.
CATSRTTGNQETQYF
TGTGCCACCAGCAGGACAACAGGGAACCAAGAGACCCAGTACTTC
>TRBJ1-4|few|TRBV7-2|TRBD1
CASSLTGADEKLFF
TGTGCCAGCAGCCTGACAGGGGCAGATGAAAAACTGTTTTTT
>TRBJ2-1|.|TRBV5-1|.
CASSSEGLPYNEQFF
TGCGCCAGCAGCTCCGAGGGGCTTCCCTACAATGAGCAGTTCTTC
>TRBJ2-4|.|TRBV3-1|.
CASSSNENIQYF
TGTGCCAGCAGCTCGAATGAAAACATTCAGTACTTC
>TRBJ1-2|.|TRBV5-5|.
CASSLYRERGTNYGYTF
TGTGCCAGCAGCCTCTACAGGGAAAGGGGGACTAACTATGGCTACACCTTC
>TRBJ2-7|.|TRBV7-9|.
CASSLNGVSSYEQYF
TGTGCCAGCAGCTTAAATGGGGTCAGCTCCTACGAGCAGTACTTC
>TRBJ2-3|.|TRBV5-1|TRBD2
CASSLDGGGLTDTQYF
TGCGCCAGCAGCTTGGATGGCGGGGGGCTCACAGATACGCAGTATTTT
>TRBJ1-6|few|TRBV18|TRBD1
CASSRDRENSPLHF
TGTGCCAGCTCTCGGGACAGGGAAAATTCACCCCTCCACTTT
>TRBJ2-5|once|TRBV2|.
CASRARAQETQYF
TGTGCCAGCAGGGCCAGGGCTCAAGAGACCCAGTACTTC
>TRBJ2-6|.|TRBV20-1|.
CSASGRAGANVLTF
TGCAGTGCTAGTGGGCGGGCTGGGGCCAACGTCCTGACTTTC
>TRBJ1-1|once|TRBV4-1|.
CASSQDQGLQKAFF
TGCGCCAGCAGCCAAGATCAGGGGTTGCAGAAGGCTTTCTTT
>TRBJ1-1|.|TRBV20-1|.
CSVSDAGRMGEAFF
TGCAGTGTTAGTGATGCAGGGAGGATGGGTGAAGCTTTCTTT
>TRBJ1-1|.|TRBV29-1|TRBD1
CSVGSTGGQTEAFF
TGCAGCGTGGGGTCGACAGGGGGCCAGACTGAAGCTTTCTTT
>TRBJ2-7|.|TRBV12-3/TRBV12-4|.
CTSSSAGLRSYEQYF
TGTACCAGCAGTTCGGCGGGTCTTAGGTCCTACGAGCAGTACTTC
>TRBJ2-7|once|TRBV30|.
CAWSKGMAYEQYF
TGTGCCTGGAGTAAGGGAATGGCCTACGAGCAGTACTTC
>TRBJ2-2|.|TRBV29-1|TRBD1
CSTRSGTGNTGELFF
TGCAGCACCCGATCCGGGACAGGGAACACCGGGGAGCTGTTTTTT
>TRBJ1-2|few|TRBV5-5|.
CASSLAVQGGYGYTF
TGTGCCAGCAGCTTGGCCGTCCAGGGTGGCTATGGCTACACCTTC
>TRBJ2-5|.|TRBV7-2|.
CASSLLPSGAGRQETQYF
TGTGCCAGCAGCTTACTACCTTCTGGGGCGGGGCGCCAAGAGACCCAGTACTTC
>TRBJ2-1|.|TRBV7-2|TRBD2
CASSLVSGGALPYNEQFF
TGTGCCAGCAGCTTAGTTAGCGGGGGGGCCCTGCCCTACAATGAGCAGTTCTTC
>TRBJ2-2|.|TRBV30|.
CAWSQIGGPGGGELFF
TGTGCCTGGAGTCAAATCGGCGGGCCCGGAGGCGGGGAGCTGTTTTTT
>TRBJ2-3|many|TRBV5-1|TRBD1
CASSLGQNTDTQYF
TGTGCCAGCAGTCTGGGACAGAACACAGATACGCAGTATTTT
>TRBJ1-5|.|TRBV7-9|.
CASSLTDSNQPQHF
TGTGCCAGCAGCTTGACAGATAGCAATCAGCCCCAGCATTTT
>TRBJ2-7|few|TRBV20-1|.
CSARDLLYEQYF
TGCAGTGCTAGAGATTTGTTATACGAGCAGTACTTC
>TRBJ2-5|.|TRBV28|TRBD1
CASITGGSETQYF
TGTGCCAGTATAACAGGGGGCTCGGAGACCCAGTACTTC
>TRBJ1-5|.|TRBV6-1|TRBD1
CASRGQGYNQPQHF
TGTGCCAGCAGGGGACAGGGATACAATCAGCCCCAGCATTTT
>TRBJ1-2|.|TRBV30|.
CAWSVAFPLGYTF
TGTGCCTGGAGTGTAGCATTCCCCCTTGGCTACACCTTC
>TRBJ2-5|.|TRBV20-1|TRBD1
CSANPVTGRKETQYF
TGCAGTGCCAACCCCGTGACAGGGCGCAAAGAGACCCAGTACTTC
>TRBJ2-5|.|TRBV4-1|TRBD1
CASSQDGTGGETQYF
TGCGCCAGCAGCCAAGATGGGACAGGGGGAGAGACCCAGTACTTC
>TRBJ2-7|once|TRBV20-1|TRBD1
CSASGDSSTYEQYF
TGCAGTGCTAGTGGGGACAGCTCGACCTACGAGCAGTACTTC
>TRBJ2-7|.|TRBV28|.
CASRRSYEQYF
TGTGCCAGCCGCAGGTCTTACGAGCAGTACTTC
>TRBJ1-6|.|TRBV4-1|.
CASSQREGYNSPLHF
TGCGCCAGCAGCCAACGCGAAGGCTATAATTCACCCCTCCACTTT